These 32 T cell receptor beta chains were all obtained from the same sample, sequenced in a study of cytomegalovirus exposure and HLA in healthy donors. 60 Vbeta and 13 Jbeta primers were used in PCR. TCRdb keeps only in-frame clones here, not all; method: immunoSEQ multiplex PCR. This table holds about 150,000 clones, under 85% found once. The sample was PBMCs. These receptors were collected from a man between 18 and 35 years old in good health and CMV-seronegative.

This chain uses TRBV5-1 with TRBJ1-2; D is unclear. The CDR3 totals 14 residues. The germline V gene has CDR1 SGHRS and CDR2 YFSETQ. V was pared by 0 bases and J by 3 bases, with 9 bases between. CDR3 amino acids: CASSLGPRDYGYTF. The CDR3 DNA reads TGCGCCAGCAGCTTGGGGCCGCGGGACTATGGCTACACCTTC.

The chain couples TRBV6-5 to TRBJ1-2; D is possibly TRBD1 (5 bases). Germline V gives CDR1 MNHEY, CDR2 SVGAGI. V was trimmed by 4 bases and J by 2 bases, leaving 14 bases between them. CDR3 length equals 15 residues. The CDR3 protein is CASSSRGGVNYGYTF. CDR3 DNA: TGTGCCAGCAGTTCACGAGGAGGGGTCAACTATGGCTACACCTTC.

The gene calls are TRBV7-2 and TRBJ2-5; TRBD1 agrees at 8 bases. The J call may be in error: the DNA end matches TRBJ2-7 better. Germline V gene lookup returns CDR1 SGHTA and CDR2 FQGNSA. This CDR3 has 15 residues. The CDR3 region is CASSLGTGLSYEQYF. DNA of the CDR3: TGTGCCAGCAGCTTAGGGACAGGGCTCTCCTACGAGCAGTACTTC.

CDR3 loop: CASSTGQANQPQHF. The CDR3 DNA is TGTGCCAGCAGCACGGGACAGGCAAATCAGCCCCAGCATTTT. The V gene is TRBV7-9, the J gene TRBJ1-5; 8 bases are shared with TRBD1. This CDR3 is built from 14 residues. The germline V gene encodes CDR1 SEHNR and CDR2 FQNEAQ (reference sequence). V lost 5 bases to trimming and J lost 4 bases; unmatched junction nucleotides: 4.

The chain uses TRBV10-3 and TRBJ2-3, with 7 bases that match TRBD1. The CDR3 loop spans 12 amino acids. With 8 bases clipped from V and 12 bases from J, the junction kept 11 bases outside the gene matches. CDR1 is ENHRY, CDR2 SYGVKD, per germline. The CDR3 loop is CAIGPTGQRQYF. The CDR3 DNA reads TGTGCCATCGGTCCGACAGGGCAGCGTCAGTATTTT.

A note on this clone: The junction shows a germline mismatch at one end, possibly a read error. This chain links TRBV18 with TRBJ2-6, with D maybe TRBD1 (5 bases). The germline V gene encodes CDR1 KGHSH and CDR2 LQKENI. This CDR3 contains 20 residues. The CDR3 loop reads CASSLTPPTRDPSGANGLTF. The CDR3 nucleotides read TGTGCCAGCTCACTCACCCCCCCCACGCGAGACCCATCTGGGGCCAACGGCCTGACTTTC.

This chain connects TRBV9 to TRBJ1-2, with 9 bases that match TRBD1. The CDR3 sequence is 15 residues long. With V trimmed by 3 bases and J by 7 bases, 10 bases remained unmatched. Germline CDR1 reads SGDLS; CDR2 reads YYNGEE. The CDR3 here is CASSDPGTGKSGYTF. The CDR3 nucleotides are TGTGCCAGCAGCGACCCCGGGACAGGGAAGTCTGGCTACACCTTC.

This clone was detected a few times. CDR3 protein: CASSPWMDSTSYTF. CDR3 nucleotides: TGTGCCAGCAGTCCCTGGATGGACAGCACAAGCTACACCTTC. The rearrangement links TRBV6-5 to TRBJ1-2, with D perhaps matching TRBD1 (6 bases). V lost 5 bases and J lost 9, with 19 bases in between. CDR1 and CDR2 (germline): MNHEY, SVGAGI. This CDR3 comprises 14 residues.

This chain connects TRBV5-6 to TRBJ1-2; tentative D call: TRBD1 (6 bases). The CDR3 has 14 residues. The V and J ends lost 3 bases and 4 bases respectively, with 13 bases between them. Germline loops: CDR1 SGHDT, CDR2 YYEEEE. The CDR3 DNA reads as TGTGCCAGCAGCTCAGGACAGTCGCCCTATGGCTACACCTTC. It codes for CASSSGQSPYGYTF.

The rearrangement uses TRBV9 and TRBJ2-7; 7 nucleotides align to TRBD2. Germline CDR1 is SGDLS and CDR2 is YYNGEE. The CDR3 has 15 amino acids. The V gene end was trimmed by 0 bases and the J gene end by 5 bases; junction bases not matched to a gene: 8. CDR3 region: CASSVATFAGDEQYF. The CDR3 bases are TGTGCCAGCAGCGTAGCTACGTTTGCGGGGGACGAGCAGTACTTC. Supplemented by reference TRBV9 and TRBJ2-7, the full variable domain reads DSGVTQTPKHLITATGQRVTLRCSPRSGDLSVYWYQQSLDQGLQFLIQYYNGEERAKGNILERFSAQQFPDLHSELNLSSLELGDSALYFCASSVATFAGDEQYFGPGTRLTVT.

The chain is built from TRBV20-1 and TRBJ1-4; D is undetermined. V gave up 6 bases and J gave up 8 bases, with 10 bases separating them. CDR3 length equals 11 residues. The germline gives CDR1 DFQATT, CDR2 SNEGSKA (reference sequence). CDR3 amino acids: CSAHRDEKLFF. CDR3 DNA sequence: TGCAGTGCCCACAGAGACGAAAAACTGTTTTTT.

The chain recombines TRBV2 with TRBJ1-1; no reliable D call. The CDR3 totals 14 residues. The ends were cut back, 6 bases at V and 5 bases at J, with 16 bases in the middle. The V gene's germline CDR1 is SNHLY and CDR2 FYNNEI. CDR3 region: CASRLEAMGTEAFF. DNA of the CDR3: TGTGCCAGCAGGTTGGAGGCCATGGGAACTGAAGCTTTCTTT. The full variable domain, its missing parts supplied by reference TRBV2 and TRBJ1-1, is EPEVTQTPSHQVTQMGQEVILRCVPISNHLYFYWYRQILGQKVEFLVSFYNNEISEKSEIFDDQFSVERPDGSNFTLKIRSTKLEDSAMYFCASRLEAMGTEAFFGQGTRLTVV.

The J gene is TRBJ2-2, the V gene TRBV9; the D gene is possibly TRBD2 (5 bases). This CDR3 region has 15 residues. V gave up 3 bases and J gave up 5 bases, with 14 bases separating them. In germline, CDR1 is SGDLS, CDR2 YYNGEE. DNA of the CDR3: TGTGCCAGCAGCGCTCTACGGACGGGGACCGGGGAGCTGTTTTTT. Translation: CASSALRTGTGELFF.

The chain combines TRBV6-1 with TRBJ2-5; D is ambiguous. V was cut by 6 bases and J by 0 bases, with 5 bases left in between. CDR1 is MNHNS, CDR2 SASEGT, per germline. The CDR3 totals 12 residues. The CDR3 coding sequence is TGTGCCAGCAGGGCCTACCAAGAGACCCAGTACTTC. Protein sequence: CASRAYQETQYF.

The genes are TRBV11-3 and TRBJ2-1; D call uncertain. CDR1 is SGHNT, CDR2 YENEEA, per germline. The germline V and J ends were trimmed by 7 bases and 8 bases, with 24 bases remaining between them. The CDR3 consists of 16 residues. The chain's CDR3 is CASTILDRVPGYEQFF. DNA of the CDR3: TGTGCCAGCACCATATTAGATCGGGTGCCTGGCTATGAGCAGTTCTTC. Full variable domain (rest looked up from reference TRBV11-3 and TRBJ2-1): EAGVVQSPRYKIIEKKQPVAFWCNPISGHNTLYWYLQNLGQGPELLIRYENEEAVDDSQLPKDRFSAERLKGVDSTLKIQPAELGDSAVYLCASTILDRVPGYEQFFGPGTRLTVL.

This chain joins TRBV2 and TRBJ2-5; D is possibly TRBD1 (7 bases). Germline assignment: CDR1 SNHLY and CDR2 FYNNEI. V lost 5 bases and J lost 5, with 18 bases in between. This CDR3 is built from 15 residues. Written as DNA, the CDR3 is TGTGCCAGCAGTAGAAGGGACAGCCGGGGGGAGACCCAGTACTTC. Amino acid sequence: CASSRRDSRGETQYF.

The chain employs TRBV5-4 and TRBJ2-3; 13 bases are shared with TRBD2. The CDR3 has 16 residues. The ends lost 2 bases at V and 4 bases at J; junction bases unmatched: 4. Germline V gives CDR1 SGHNT, CDR2 YYREEE (reference sequence). The CDR3 coding sequence is TGTGCCAGCAGCTTCACTAGCGGGGGGGCCGCAGATACGCAGTATTTT. Its protein is CASSFTSGGAADTQYF.

The sample holds a few counts of this clone. The chain carries TRBV7-3 and TRBJ2-3; no definite D call. Germline CDR1 reads SGHTA; CDR2 reads FQGTGA. CDR3 size: 13 residues. The germline V and J ends were trimmed by 6 bases and 0 bases, with 7 bases remaining between them. The CDR3 nucleotides are TGTGCCAGCAGAGCGACTAGCACAGATACGCAGTATTTT. This codes for CASRATSTDTQYF.

This clone was picked up a small number of times. The chain couples TRBV5-6 to TRBJ2-4, with TRBD1 identical over 9 bases. The CDR3 spans 16 residues. Germline trimming cut 4 bases from V and 9 bases from J; bases unmatched to any gene: 14. The germline V gene encodes CDR1 SGHDT and CDR2 YYEEEE. The CDR3 DNA reads TGTGCCAGCAGCCTCGGTCTCGGGACAGGGAAGGGCATTCAGTACTTC. Amino acids: CASSLGLGTGKGIQYF.

This clone was observed once. V is TRBV10-3 and J is TRBJ1-2; 7 bases align to TRBD1. This CDR3 has 14 residues. CDR1 ENHRY and CDR2 SYGVKD come from the germline V gene. The junction had 7 bases not matched to a gene; V was cut back by 7 bases and J by 2 bases. The CDR3 region has the DNA TGTGCCATCACCTCAGGACAGGCGAACTATGGCTACACCTTC. It yields the protein CAITSGQANYGYTF.

The chain links TRBV5-1 to TRBJ2-2, with 7 bases identical to TRBD2. V shed 9 bases and J 6 bases; nucleotides not matched to a gene: 20. The CDR3 sequence is 17 residues long. The germline V gene encodes CDR1 SGHRS and CDR2 YFSETQ. Written as DNA, the CDR3 is TGCGCCACCCGAGGGGCGAGGGTCGCGCGGGGGTCCGGGGAGCTGTTTTTT. This translates into CATRGARVARGSGELFF.

This clone has more than one count but fewer than ten. The same CDR3 also results from other DNA sequences found in this sample. The rearrangement uses TRBV5-1 and TRBJ2-5; tentative D call: TRBD1 (5 bases). Trimming removed 0 bases at V and 1 base at J, with 7 bases between. Germline V gene lookup returns CDR1 SGHRS and CDR2 YFSETQ. This CDR3 has 14 amino acids. In DNA form, the CDR3 reads TGCGCCAGCAGCTTGGGGCAGGGCCAAGAGACCCAGTACTTC. It is translated as CASSLGQGQETQYF.

Only a few counts were recorded for this clone. The chain employs TRBV6-5 and TRBJ2-5; a possible D gene is TRBD1 (5 bases). Germline V gene data show CDR1 as MNHEY and CDR2 as SVGAGI. The CDR3 has 15 amino acids. V lost 7 bases and J lost 5, with 20 bases in between. The CDR3 loop is CASTPVKGIGETQYF. CDR3 sequence (DNA): TGTGCCAGCACCCCGGTCAAGGGGATTGGGGAGACCCAGTACTTC.

This clone turned up a few times. This rearrangement joins TRBV29-1 to TRBJ1-4, with 7 nucleotides matching TRBD1. Germline CDR1 is SQVTM and CDR2 is ANQGSEA. There are 15 residues in the CDR3. V trimming: 6 bases; J trimming: 0 bases; junction bases outside the gene matches: 7. The CDR3 protein is CSVPTTGATNEKLFF. The CDR3 bases are TGCAGCGTCCCAACTACAGGGGCAACTAATGAAAAACTGTTTTTT. The variable domain in full, completed from reference TRBV29-1 and TRBJ1-4, reads SAVISQKPSRDICQRGTSLTIQCQVDSQVTMMFWYRQQPGQSLTLIATANQGSEATYESGFVIDKFPISRPNLTFSTLTVSNMSPEDSSIYLCSVPTTGATNEKLFFGSGTQLSVL.

The CDR3 nucleotides are TGCGCCAGCAGCTTGGGGGACAGGGCGGATGGCTACACCTTC. Amino acids: CASSLGDRADGYTF. The chain recombines TRBV5-1 with TRBJ1-2; TRBD1 matches 9 bases. The germline V gene has CDR1 SGHRS and CDR2 YFSETQ. Trimming cost V 0 bases and J 6 bases; bases outside gene matches: 3. CDR3 length equals 14 residues. The entire variable domain, with the rest obtained from reference TRBV5-1 and TRBJ1-2, is as follows: KAGVTQTPRYLIKTRGQQVTLSCSPISGHRSVSWYQQTPGQGLQFLFEYFSETQRNKGNFPGRFSGRQFSNSRSEMNVSTLELGDSALYLCASSLGDRADGYTFGSGTRLTVV.

As concerns this clone: Mismatch with germline at one junction end may stem from a read error. The rearrangement joins TRBV7-9 to TRBJ2-3; the D gene is possibly TRBD2 (6 bases). Germline loops: CDR1 SEHNR, CDR2 FQNEAQ (reference sequence). CDR3 length equals 16 residues. In nucleotides, the CDR3 is TGTTCCAGCAGCCTCGCCCCCGGGACTAGCACAGATACGCAGTATTTT. This translates into CSSSLAPGTSTDTQYF.

Concerning this clone itself: The sample carries other DNA sequences with the same CDR3. This sequence joins TRBV5-1 and TRBJ2-3; TRBD1 might be the D (6 bases). CDR1 is SGHRS and CDR2 is YFSETQ in the germline V gene. This CDR3 is 14 amino acids long. V was pared by 2 bases and J by 0 bases, with 7 bases between. The DNA of the CDR3 is TGCGCCAGCAGCTTAGGGGGTAGCACAGATACGCAGTATTTT. Translated, it gives CASSLGGSTDTQYF.

The chain employs TRBV5-1 and TRBJ1-5; 8 nucleotides align to TRBD1. The CDR3 runs 15 residues. V lost 0 bases, J lost 4 bases, and 3 bases stayed unmatched. The germline V gene has CDR1 SGHRS and CDR2 YFSETQ. The CDR3 DNA follows: TGCGCCAGCAGCTTGGATTACAGGGGGAATCAGCCCCAGCATTTT. The encoded protein is CASSLDYRGNQPQHF.

This chain joins TRBV4-2 and TRBJ2-5; 8 bases align to TRBD2. The germline gives CDR1 LGHNA, CDR2 YNFKEQ. With V trimmed by 1 base and J by 2 bases, 6 bases remained unmatched. This CDR3 comprises 16 residues. CDR3 loop: CASSQGSLAGQETQYF. The CDR3 DNA sequence: TGTGCCAGCAGCCAAGGGAGCCTAGCGGGTCAAGAGACCCAGTACTTC.

The chain combines TRBV6-1 with TRBJ2-7, with TRBD2 matching 8 bases. Per germline, CDR1 MNHNS and CDR2 SASEGT. The CDR3 consists of 14 residues. J lost 2 bases, V lost 2 bases, and 2 bases had no gene match. This chain's CDR3 is CASSEHGGAYEQYF. The CDR3 bases are TGTGCCAGCAGTGAACACGGGGGGGCCTACGAGCAGTACTTC.

This clone has a handful of counts. The chain links TRBV5-5 to TRBJ2-5; 7 bases agree with TRBD2. The CDR3 runs to 15 residues. In germline, CDR1 is SGHKS, CDR2 YYEKEE (reference sequence). V lost 3 bases, J lost 2 bases, and 7 bases stayed unmatched. CDR3 DNA: TGTGCCAGCAGCTATCGGGGGGATATTCAAGAGACCCAGTACTTC. It yields the protein CASSYRGDIQETQYF. Full variable domain (outside the CDR3, taken from reference TRBV5-5 and TRBJ2-5): DAGVTQSPTHLIKTRGQQVTLRCSPISGHKSVSWYQQVLGQGPQFIFQYYEKEERGRGNFPDRFSARQFPNYSSELNVNALLLGDSALYLCASSYRGDIQETQYFGPGTRLLVL.

This rearrangement joins TRBV29-1 to TRBJ2-5; weak D call: TRBD1 (6 bases). The CDR3 consists of 12 residues. V was cut by 6 bases and J by 5 bases, with 13 bases left in between. CDR1 and CDR2 (germline): SQVTM, ANQGSEA. CDR3 sequence reads: CSVDRDMETQYF. The CDR3 region has the DNA TGCAGCGTGGACCGGGACATGGAGACCCAGTACTTC.